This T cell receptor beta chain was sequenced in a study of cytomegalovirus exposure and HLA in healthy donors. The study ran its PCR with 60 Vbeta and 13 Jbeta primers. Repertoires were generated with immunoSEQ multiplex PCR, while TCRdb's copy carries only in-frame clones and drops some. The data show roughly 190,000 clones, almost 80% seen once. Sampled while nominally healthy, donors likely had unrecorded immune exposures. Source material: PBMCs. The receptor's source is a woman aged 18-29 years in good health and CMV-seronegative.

CDR3 loop: CAPADGQGSFYEQYF. CDR3 in DNA: TGCGCCCCCGCAGATGGCCAGGGTAGTTTCTACGAGCAGTACTTC. The chain carries TRBV10-2 and TRBJ2-7, with D possibly being TRBD1 (5 bases). The V gene's germline CDR1 is WSHSY and CDR2 SAAADI. The CDR3 is 15 amino acids. Deletions cut 11 bases from V and 3 bases from J, with 23 bases between.